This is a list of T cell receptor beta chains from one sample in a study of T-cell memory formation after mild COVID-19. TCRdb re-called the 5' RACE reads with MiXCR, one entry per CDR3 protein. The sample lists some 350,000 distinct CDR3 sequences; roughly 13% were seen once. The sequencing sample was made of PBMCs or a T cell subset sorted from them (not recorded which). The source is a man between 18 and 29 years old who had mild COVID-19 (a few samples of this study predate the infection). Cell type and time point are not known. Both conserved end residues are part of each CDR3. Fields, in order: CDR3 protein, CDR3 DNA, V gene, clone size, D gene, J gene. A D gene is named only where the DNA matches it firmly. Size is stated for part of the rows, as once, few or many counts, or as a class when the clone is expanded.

CASSSTRSSYEQYF TGTGCCAGCAGCTCGACAAGGAGCTCCTACGAGCAGTACTTC TRBV5-5 . . TRBJ2-7
CASSLGQATNEKLFF TGCGCCAGCAGCTTGGGACAGGCAACTAATGAAAAACTGTTTTTT TRBV5-1 . . TRBJ1-4
CASSLTGGDSDTQYF TGTGCCAGCAGCTTAACGGGGGGGGACTCAGATACGCAGTATTTT TRBV7-3 few TRBD2 TRBJ2-3
CASSLRITNYGYTF TGTGCCAGCAGCTTACGCATAACTAACTATGGCTACACCTTC TRBV7-2 few . TRBJ1-2
CASSYPGTTLMF TGCGCCAGCAGCTATCCCGGGACGACTCTAATGTTC TRBV5-1 few . TRBJ2-7
CASSLDRVPNTIYF TGCGCCAGCAGCTTGGACAGGGTGCCAAACACCATATATTTT TRBV5-1 . . TRBJ1-3
CASSVWETDTQYF TGTGCCAGCAGTGTGTGGGAGACAGATACGCAGTATTTT TRBV12-3/TRBV12-4 few . TRBJ2-3
CASSLNRGAEKLFF TGTGCCAGCAGTCTCAATAGGGGAGCGGAAAAACTGTTTTTT TRBV27 . . TRBJ1-4
CASSFPGTAGNTIYF TGTGCCAGCAGCTTCCCCGGGACAGCAGGAAACACCATATATTTT TRBV7-9 few TRBD1 TRBJ1-3
CASRTGTGGEGYTF TGTGCCAGCAGAACCGGGACAGGGGGCGAAGGCTACACCTTC TRBV6-1 . TRBD1 TRBJ1-2
CASSLAQGSYNEQFF TGTGCCAGCAGCTTAGCGCAGGGCTCCTACAATGAGCAGTTCTTC TRBV7-9 . . TRBJ2-1
CASRQGAINTEAFF TGTGCCAGCAGACAGGGGGCAATAAACACTGAAGCTTTCTTT TRBV27 few TRBD1 TRBJ1-1
CASSTHRSSYNEQFF TGCGCCAGCAGCACCCACAGGAGCTCCTACAATGAGCAGTTCTTC TRBV5-1 few . TRBJ2-1
CASSLGRQGYNEQFF TGCGCCAGCAGCTTGGGCCGACAGGGCTACAATGAGCAGTTCTTC TRBV5-1 few TRBD1 TRBJ2-1
CASSSWDREADGYTF TGCGCCAGCAGCTCCTGGGACAGGGAGGCTGATGGCTACACCTTC TRBV5-1 . TRBD1 TRBJ1-2
CASSSGQGELFF TGTGCCAGCAGCTCAGGACAGGGAGAACTGTTTTTT TRBV7-9 . TRBD1 TRBJ1-4
CSVESTWHGYTF TGCAGCGTTGAGTCGACCTGGCATGGCTACACCTTC TRBV29-1 . . TRBJ1-2
CASSLEPGEGEQFF TGTGCCAGCAGCTTAGAACCTGGGGAGGGTGAGCAGTTCTTC TRBV7-3 . TRBD2 TRBJ2-1
CASSLAGENTEAFF TGCGCCAGCAGCTTGGCCGGGGAGAACACTGAAGCTTTCTTT TRBV5-1 few . TRBJ1-1
CASSPRLAGYQETQYF TGTGCCAGCAGTCCCAGACTAGCGGGGTACCAAGAGACCCAGTACTTC TRBV6-6 few TRBD2 TRBJ2-5
CASSPVTSRVTNQPQHF TGTGCCAGCAGCCCAGTTACTTCTCGAGTGACTAATCAGCCCCAGCATTTT TRBV6-2/TRBV6-3 few . TRBJ1-5
CSARDQGPNTEAFF TGCAGTGCTAGAGATCAGGGCCCGAACACTGAAGCTTTCTTT TRBV20-1 few . TRBJ1-1
CASSIATGPEQYF TGTGCCAGTAGTATTGCGACAGGGCCCGAGCAGTACTTC TRBV19 few TRBD1 TRBJ2-7
CATSAGIGQPQHF TGTGCCACCAGTGCTGGGATCGGACAGCCCCAGCATTTT TRBV24-1 few . TRBJ1-5
CASSQGQGNEKLFF TGCGCCAGCAGCCAAGGACAGGGGAATGAAAAACTGTTTTTT TRBV4-1 many TRBD1 TRBJ1-4
CASSRQTSATQYF TGTGCCAGCAGTCGGCAGACTAGCGCTACGCAGTATTTT TRBV6-5 few TRBD2 TRBJ2-3
CASSIGPRNTQYF TGCGCCAGCAGCATCGGGCCACGCAATACGCAGTATTTT TRBV5-1 few . TRBJ2-3
CASSLGAGGEQYF TGTGCCAGCAGCCTTGGTGCAGGGGGAGAGCAGTACTTC TRBV5-4 . TRBD1 TRBJ2-7